The following is a TCR beta chain sequence with its context. The entry originates in a study of shared clonotypes between healthy human individuals. The data were produced by immunoSEQ multiplex PCR, yet TCRdb's version contains in-frame clones alone and is incomplete. This sample has about 820,000 clones; 80% to 95% occur once, and the top ten carry about 25%. As defined, naive CD8 cells were CD45RO-negative and positively selected for CCR7, with terminally differentiated effector memory CD45RA+ cells excluded. Germline CDR1 is GTSNPN and CDR2 is SVGIG (reference sequence). The CDR3 is 15 residues long. V lost 5 bases, J lost 0 bases, and 17 bases lay in between.

Sequenced input: naive CD8+ T cells sorted from blood. The origin of this receptor is a young man in good health. The V call is TRBV30, the J call TRBJ2-7, with D tentatively TRBD1 or TRBD2 (5 bases each). CDR3 sequence reads: CAWCPRTGASYEQYF. The CDR3 DNA sequence: TGTGCCTGGTGCCCCCGGACCGGGGCCTCCTACGAGCAGTACTTC.